This entry lists 25 T cell receptor beta chains sequenced from one sample in a study of cytomegalovirus exposure and HLA in healthy donors. Sequenced by immunoSEQ multiplex PCR; TCRdb stores in-frame clones only, minus some. Among about 110,000 clones, about 85% were seen once, and the ten largest hold about 3%. The sequenced sample consisted of PBMCs. These TCRs come from a woman under 30 in good health and CMV-seronegative.

This clone was seen only once. The V and J genes are TRBV12-5 and TRBJ1-4, with 7 positions matching TRBD1. Unmatched junction bases numbered 9, after V lost 6 bases and J lost 8 bases. CDR1 LGHNT and CDR2 FRNRAP come from the germline V gene. There are 14 residues in the CDR3. CDR3 protein: CASGITGVVEKLFF. The CDR3 coding sequence is TGTGCTAGTGGAATTACAGGGGTGGTAGAAAAACTGTTTTTT.

V and J are TRBV7-9 and TRBJ1-1; D is unclear. Germline CDR1 reads SEHNR; CDR2 reads FQNEAQ (reference sequence). The CDR3 spans 12 residues. V lost 2 bases to trimming and J lost 7 bases, with 8 bases between them. As DNA, the CDR3 is TGTGCCAGCAGCTTACTACAGAATGAAGCTTTCTTT. It yields the protein CASSLLQNEAFF.

The V and J genes are TRBV15 and TRBJ1-5, with 11 bases fitting TRBD1. V dropped 1 base and J dropped 3; count of bases not matched to a gene: 11. The CDR3 runs to 19 residues. CDR1 is LNHNV and CDR2 is YYDKDF in the germline V gene (reference sequence). The CDR3 protein is CATSRGYWGQGVDNQPQHF. The CDR3 region has the DNA TGTGCCACCAGCAGAGGGTACTGGGGACAGGGGGTCGACAATCAGCCCCAGCATTTT.

The J gene is TRBJ1-3, the V gene TRBV27, with D perhaps TRBD1 (5 bases). The germline V and J ends were trimmed by 5 bases and 2 bases, with 10 bases remaining between them. This CDR3 comprises 14 residues. The V gene's germline CDR1 is MNHEY and CDR2 SMNVEV (reference sequence). The CDR3 DNA is TGTGCCAGCAGTCTGACGGGGGCTGGAAACACCATATATTTT. This encodes CASSLTGAGNTIYF.

This clone has a single count. V gene TRBV5-6 combines with J gene TRBJ2-2, with D perhaps TRBD2 (6 bases). The CDR3 is made up of 16 amino acids. Germline V gene sequence: CDR1 SGHDT, CDR2 YYEEEE. Trimming shortened V by 1 base and J by 4 bases, and 14 bases separated the two germline ends. In nucleotides, the CDR3 is TGTGCCAGCAGCTTGTCCCGGGGGTTGGCCACCGGGGAGCTGTTTTTT. It encodes CASSLSRGLATGELFF.

This rearrangement joins TRBV5-1 to TRBJ1-6, with 11 bases lining up with TRBD1. V was pared by 4 bases and J by 10 bases, with 7 bases of the junction left unmatched. The germline V gene has CDR1 SGHRS and CDR2 YFSETQ. The CDR3 totals 15 residues. Here the CDR3 reads CASSGGQGEKSPLHF. CDR3 nucleotide sequence: TGCGCCAGCAGCGGGGGACAGGGGGAAAAATCACCCCTCCACTTT.

The chain has TRBV25-1 and TRBJ2-7, with D perhaps TRBD2 (5 bases). CDR1 and CDR2 from the germline V gene are MGHDK and SYGVNS. The CDR3 length is 14 residues. V was pared by 3 bases and J by 2 bases, with 11 bases between. CDR3 residues: CASSDRGRPYEQYF. DNA for the CDR3: TGTGCCAGCAGTGATCGGGGTAGACCCTACGAGCAGTACTTC.

This sequence joins TRBV10-3 and TRBJ2-7; 10 nucleotides match TRBD2. Germline V lookup: CDR1 ENHRY, CDR2 SYGVKD. The ends lost 4 bases at V and 4 bases at J; junction bases unmatched: 7. The CDR3 covers 15 residues. The CDR3 DNA reads as TGTGCCATCAGTGGAACTAGCGGGGTCTCATACGAGCAGTACTTC. This encodes CAISGTSGVSYEQYF.

This chain connects TRBV5-6 to TRBJ2-5; a possible D gene is TRBD2 (6 bases). This CDR3 contains 14 residues. The V and J ends lost 0 bases and 4 bases respectively, with 10 bases between them. Germline V gene data show CDR1 as SGHDT and CDR2 as YYEEEE. The CDR3 sequence: CASSLGLVAETQYF. The CDR3 DNA reads as TGTGCCAGCAGCTTGGGACTAGTCGCAGAGACCCAGTACTTC.

J is TRBJ1-2 and V is TRBV5-1; D is unresolved. Trimming left V 1 base short and J 0 bases short, with 10 bases between. Germline values: CDR1 SGHRS, CDR2 YFSETQ. The CDR3 covers 15 residues. The CDR3, as DNA: TGCGCCAGCAGCTTGATCCTTGAGGCTAACTATGGCTACACCTTC. Translation gives CASSLILEANYGYTF.

CDR3 sequence (DNA): TGTGCCAGCAGCGCGAAAGGGGGTGGCAACGAGCAGTACTTC. Its translation is CASSAKGGGNEQYF. The chain has TRBV25-1 and TRBJ2-7; D might be TRBD1 (6 bases). V lost 6 bases and J 5 bases, leaving 17 bases between the germline ends. This CDR3 contains 14 residues. Germline CDR1 and CDR2: MGHDK and SYGVNS.

The V call is TRBV6-5, the J call TRBJ2-7; 9 nucleotides align to TRBD1. The junction had 10 bases not matched to a gene; V was cut back by 6 bases and J by 4 bases. Germline-derived CDR1 and CDR2 are MNHEY and SVGAGI. CDR3 length equals 15 residues. In nucleotides, the CDR3 is TGTGCCAGCAGCCGCCCGGGACAGGGTTCTTACGAGCAGTACTTC. This codes for CASSRPGQGSYEQYF.

The rearrangement uses TRBV10-3 and TRBJ2-5, with 8 nucleotides matching TRBD1. Per germline, CDR1 ENHRY and CDR2 SYGVKD. This CDR3 contains 14 residues. The V segment lost 6 bases and the J segment 5 bases; nucleotides outside the gene matches: 8. CDR3 coding DNA: TGTGCCATCAGGGGCCAGGGGGCGCTGGAGACCCAGTACTTC. Amino acids: CAIRGQGALETQYF.

The chain uses TRBV27 and TRBJ2-7, with D possibly TRBD2 on 6 matching bases. This CDR3 spans 15 amino acids. Trimming left V 6 bases short and J 2 bases short, with 17 bases between. Germline assignment: CDR1 MNHEY and CDR2 SMNVEV (reference sequence). The CDR3 DNA follows: TGTGCCAGCAGGCCCGGGACTCAAGGGGCCTACGAGCAGTACTTC. Residues: CASRPGTQGAYEQYF.

This rearrangement joins TRBV5-1 to TRBJ2-7; no reliable D call. Trimming removed 1 base from V and 0 bases from J, with 8 bases in between. The germline V gene encodes CDR1 SGHRS and CDR2 YFSETQ. This CDR3 has 14 residues. This chain's CDR3 is CASSLSASSYEQYF. DNA of the CDR3: TGCGCCAGCAGCTTGAGTGCTAGCTCCTACGAGCAGTACTTC.

CDR3 coding DNA: TGTGCCAGCAGCAAACTGTGGACAGGACAAATTTACGAGCAGTACTTC. It codes for CASSKLWTGQIYEQYF. This chain connects TRBV9 to TRBJ2-7; 7 nucleotides line up with TRBD1. The CDR3 consists of 16 residues. Germline V CDR1 and CDR2: SGDLS, YYNGEE. Trimming took 4 bases from V and 4 from J; bases not matched to a gene: 14. The whole variable domain, filled in from reference TRBV9 and TRBJ2-7, reads DSGVTQTPKHLITATGQRVTLRCSPRSGDLSVYWYQQSLDQGLQFLIQYYNGEERAKGNILERFSAQQFPDLHSELNLSSLELGDSALYFCASSKLWTGQIYEQYFGPGTRLTVT.

The chain recombines TRBV30 with TRBJ1-2, with D perhaps TRBD1 (5 bases). The CDR3 consists of 12 residues. Germline V gene data show CDR1 as GTSNPN and CDR2 as SVGIG (reference sequence). V dropped 7 bases and J dropped 7 bases, with 16 bases sitting between them. The chain's CDR3 is CAYPAEQGGYTF. The DNA for the CDR3 is TGTGCCTACCCCGCAGAGCAGGGTGGCTACACCTTC.

The gene calls are TRBV27 and TRBJ2-7; 7 bases agree with TRBD1. Germline-derived CDR1 and CDR2 are MNHEY and SMNVEV (reference sequence). V trimming: 5 bases; J trimming: 5 bases; junction bases outside the gene matches: 6. The CDR3 sequence is 13 residues long. CDR3 in DNA: TGTGCCAGCAGTCCCGTCGACAGGGACGAGCAGTACTTC. This encodes CASSPVDRDEQYF.

The V and J genes are TRBV5-1 and TRBJ2-7; 7 nucleotides align to TRBD1. With 5 bases clipped from V and 3 bases from J, the junction kept 5 bases outside the gene matches. The CDR3 is 13 amino acids. Germline V gene sequence: CDR1 SGHRS, CDR2 YFSETQ. The CDR3 coding sequence is TGCGCCAGCAGTACCGGGACAGACTACGAGCAGTACTTC. Protein product: CASSTGTDYEQYF.

The J gene is TRBJ1-5, the V gene TRBV4-1; TRBD1 matches at 10 bases. V was pared by 1 base and J by 2 bases, with 2 bases of the junction left unmatched. Germline CDR1 MGHRA, CDR2 YSYEKL. The CDR3 runs 16 residues. The CDR3, as DNA: TGCGCCAGCAGCCAAGGGACAGGGGGTGGCAATCAGCCCCAGCATTTT. Its protein product is CASSQGTGGGNQPQHF.

This chain's CDR3 is CASMDRDRVSFGYTF. In DNA form, the CDR3 reads TGTGCCAGTATGGACCGGGACAGGGTTTCCTTTGGCTACACCTTC. V and J are TRBV19 and TRBJ1-2, with 9 bases matching TRBD1. J lost 7 bases, V lost 7 bases, and 13 bases had no gene match. Germline V gene data show CDR1 as LNHDA and CDR2 as SQIVND (reference sequence). This CDR3 is built from 15 residues.

This chain joins TRBV6-5 and TRBJ1-1; possibly TRBD1 for D (6 bases). The germline CDR1 and CDR2 sequences are MNHEY and SVGAGI. The CDR3 is 15 residues long. V lost 6 bases and J 1 base, leaving 15 bases between the germline ends. The CDR3 coding sequence is TGTGCCAGCAGACCGGACAGATCTACGAACACTGAAGCTTTCTTT. It is translated as CASRPDRSTNTEAFF.

J is TRBJ1-6 and V is TRBV7-9, with 9 nucleotides matching TRBD1. The CDR3 runs 15 residues. The V gene's germline CDR1 is SEHNR and CDR2 FQNEAQ (reference sequence). V dropped 4 bases and J dropped 9; count of bases not matched to a gene: 7. The CDR3 DNA follows: TGTGCCAGCAGCTACGTCGGGACAGGGACTTCACCCCTCCACTTT. Its protein is CASSYVGTGTSPLHF.

The V call is TRBV2, the J call TRBJ1-1, with no clear D. Trimming removed 6 bases at V and 4 bases at J, with 18 bases between. This CDR3 contains 15 residues. Germline V gene lookup returns CDR1 SNHLY and CDR2 FYNNEI. The CDR3 coding sequence is TGTGCCAGCAGCCCGCGTCGGGAGTGGGGCACTGAAGCTTTCTTT. Amino acids: CASSPRREWGTEAFF.

The rearrangement links TRBV2 to TRBJ2-3; TRBD2 might be the D (6 bases). V shed 0 bases and J shed 3 bases, with 13 bases lying between them. CDR3 size: 16 residues. Looked up from germline, CDR1 is SNHLY and CDR2 is FYNNEI. The CDR3 coding sequence is TGTGCCAGCAGTGAAGCGTATATCGGGGGAACAGATACGCAGTATTTT. It encodes CASSEAYIGGTDTQYF.